These 6 T cell receptor beta chains came from one sample sequenced in a study of T cell changes during pregnancy in multiple sclerosis (dated by TCRdb to 2018 to 2020). The library was obtained by the immunoSEQ multiplex PCR assay. In its TCRdb copy, this immuneACCESS table keeps in-frame sequences only and misses some clones. Where compared with another copy, unresolved V genes explain less than half of these, and the others have no known cause. The sample table lists fewer than 140,000 clones, approximately 90% of them with a count of one. The ten largest clones take up roughly 1.5% of the sample. This material consisted of peripheral blood, taken after pregnancy. These receptors all stem from a female donor with multiple sclerosis, enrolled in a pregnancy study.

The rearrangement uses TRBV5-1 and TRBJ2-5; TRBD2 is a possible D gene (6 bases). The CDR3 is 14 amino acids. V was pared by 4 bases and J by 2 bases, with 12 bases between. Germline CDR1 reads SGHRS; CDR2 reads YFSETQ. The CDR3: CASSTPGRQETQYF. The CDR3 DNA follows: TGCGCCAGCAGCACGCCCGGGAGACAAGAGACCCAGTACTTC.

The chain joins TRBV18 to TRBJ1-1, with 7 bases lining up with TRBD1. The germline gives CDR1 KGHSH, CDR2 LQKENI. The CDR3 runs 16 residues. Unmatched junction bases numbered 10, after V lost 3 bases and J lost 3 bases. The CDR3 region is CASSPLQGFEYTEAFF. CDR3 DNA sequence: TGTGCCAGCTCACCGCTACAGGGGTTTGAGTACACTGAAGCTTTCTTT.

This chain connects TRBV10-2 to TRBJ2-1; 7 bases agree with TRBD2. Germline loops: CDR1 WSHSY, CDR2 SAAADI. Unmatched junction bases numbered 5, after V lost 8 bases and J lost 4 bases. This CDR3 has 13 residues. CDR3: CASGAGAYNEQFF. The CDR3, as DNA: TGCGCCAGCGGGGCGGGAGCTTACAATGAGCAGTTCTTC.

This chain connects TRBV12-5 to TRBJ2-7; 12 nucleotides agree with TRBD2. J was trimmed by 7 bases and V by 5 bases; bases with no gene match: 12. Germline CDR1 and CDR2: LGHNT and FRNRAP. CDR3 length equals 16 residues. CDR3 bases: TGTGCTAGTGGTCGCCCACGACTAGCGGGAGTGCGGGAGCAGTACTTC. It codes for CASGRPRLAGVREQYF. The full variable domain, in which reference TRBV12-5 and TRBJ2-7 provide the parts outside the CDR3, is DARVTQTPRHKVTEMGQEVTMRCQPILGHNTVFWYRQTMMQGLELLAYFRNRAPLDDSGMPKDRFSAEMPDATLATLKIQPSEPRDSAVYFCASGRPRLAGVREQYFGPGTRLTVT.

The rearrangement uses TRBV5-1 and TRBJ2-7; 7 bases map to TRBD1. Germline V lookup: CDR1 SGHRS, CDR2 YFSETQ. V trimming: 6 bases; J trimming: 0 bases; junction bases outside the gene matches: 9. This CDR3 is built from 15 residues. CDR3 nucleotides: TGCGCCAGCAAAACATCCCGGGACAGCTCCTACGAGCAGTACTTC. It specifies CASKTSRDSSYEQYF. Filled out from reference TRBV5-1 and TRBJ2-7, the complete variable domain reads KAGVTQTPRYLIKTRGQQVTLSCSPISGHRSVSWYQQTPGQGLQFLFEYFSETQRNKGNFPGRFSGRQFSNSRSEMNVSTLELGDSALYLCASKTSRDSSYEQYFGPGTRLTVT.

The genes are TRBV12-1 and TRBJ2-3; the DNA was not used to check the table's D call, TRBD2. TRBV12-1 is a pseudogene segment. The CDR3 consists of 17 residues. The CDR3 region has the DNA TGTGCCAGCAGCTTCCCGGGACTAGCTCCTTACACAGATACGCAGTATTTT. Protein sequence: CASSFPGLAPYTDTQYF.